These 8 T cell receptor beta chains originate from one sample sequenced in a study of blood T cell repertoires in COVID-19. Measured with immunoSEQ multiplex PCR; TCRdb has only the in-frame clones, and not every one. The data show 200,000 to 300,000 clones, roughly 80% seen once. The sample consisted of peripheral blood. The receptors originated from a woman aged 55-70 years with active or convalescent COVID-19.

The chain links TRBV6-5 to TRBJ2-1; D might be TRBD2 (6 bases). Trimming shortened V by 0 bases and J by 7 bases, and 10 bases separated the two germline ends. Germline V CDR1 and CDR2: MNHEY, SVGAGI. This CDR3 has 14 residues. The CDR3: CASSYSPRGNEQFF. DNA of the CDR3: TGTGCCAGCAGTTACTCCCCCCGGGGGAATGAGCAGTTCTTC.

This rearrangement joins TRBV5-5 to TRBJ1-6; D not resolved. V was trimmed by 0 bases and J by 7 bases, leaving 14 bases between them. CDR1 is SGHKS, CDR2 YYEKEE, per germline (reference sequence). This CDR3 comprises 16 residues. The CDR3 protein is CASSLELTRLNSPLHF. CDR3 in DNA: TGTGCCAGCAGCTTGGAATTGACCAGGCTCAATTCACCCCTCCACTTT.

The chain joins TRBV4-1 to TRBJ2-5; 8 bases align to TRBD1. The CDR3 contains 15 residues. From germline, CDR1 is MGHRA and CDR2 YSYEKL. With V trimmed by 3 bases and J by 5 bases, 8 bases remained unmatched. CDR3 DNA sequence: TGCGCCAGCAGCCAGGACAGGGTCTTGAAGGAGACCCAGTACTTC. Its translation: CASSQDRVLKETQYF.

The chain couples TRBV18 to TRBJ1-4; 7 bases are a match to TRBD1. This CDR3 spans 17 amino acids. Germline V gene sequence: CDR1 KGHSH, CDR2 LQKENI. Germline trimming cut 2 bases from V and 0 bases from J; bases unmatched to any gene: 6. The CDR3: CASSPVEGAATNEKLFF. The DNA for the CDR3 is TGTGCCAGCTCACCAGTGGAGGGGGCGGCAACTAATGAAAAACTGTTTTTT.

The J gene is TRBJ2-3, the V gene TRBV14, with TRBD1 matching 7 bases. From germline, CDR1 is SGHDN and CDR2 FVKESK. The length of the CDR3 is 15 residues. J gave up 6 bases and V 4 bases, and 10 bases lay outside the gene matches. CDR3 sequence reads: CASSPQGLLRDTQYF. CDR3 bases: TGTGCCAGCAGCCCACAGGGGTTACTTAGGGATACGCAGTATTTT. Drawing the rest from reference TRBV14 and TRBJ2-3, the complete variable domain is EAGVTQFPSHSVIEKGQTVTLRCDPISGHDNLYWYRRVMGKEIKFLLHFVKESKQDESGMPNNRFLAERTGGTYSTLKVQPAELEDSGVYFCASSPQGLLRDTQYFGPGTRLTVL.

The J gene is TRBJ1-1, the V gene TRBV6-2 or TRBV6-3; the D is unclear. The CDR3 sequence is 11 residues long. V lost 5 bases to trimming and J lost 5 bases, with 6 bases between them. CDR1 MNHEY and CDR2 SVGEGT come from the germline V gene. The CDR3 DNA sequence: TGTGCCAGCAGTCGGTGGACTGAAGCTTTCTTT. Translated, it gives CASSRWTEAFF.

As concerns this clone: Compared with germline, one end of the junction differs, possibly owing to a read error. This sequence joins TRBV12-3 or TRBV12-4 and TRBJ1-2; D gene unclear. The CDR3 covers 13 residues. Written as DNA, the CDR3 is TGTGCCAGCAGTTTCAATAGTAACTCTGGCTACACCTTC. This translates into CASSFNSNSGYTF.

The chain employs TRBV2 and TRBJ1-6, with 11 bases lining up with TRBD1. Germline lookup yields CDR1 SNHLY and CDR2 FYNNEI. The length of the CDR3 is 14 residues. V lost 6 bases to trimming and J lost 12 bases; unmatched junction nucleotides: 7. The CDR3 DNA reads TGTGCCAGCAGGTTTCGGGACAGGGGGGTACCCCTCCACTTT. Translating it yields CASRFRDRGVPLHF.